The 32 T cell receptor beta chains listed next were all sequenced from one sample in a study of blood T cells in healthy people across ages. Primers used in a second PCR of roughly 6 to 11 cycles were a sample-barcoded 5' primer and a J-beta primer mix. TCRdb independently ran MiXCR on the 5' RACE reads; one entry per CDR3 protein. Among over a million distinct CDR3 sequences listed, 35% to 45% were seen once. The material sequenced was blood. The source is a woman under 30 in good health.

The genes are TRBV4-3 and TRBJ2-1; D perhaps matches TRBD1 (6 bases). Germline values: CDR1 LGHNA, CDR2 YSLEER. Trimming took 0 bases from V and 5 from J, leaving 14 bases between them. This CDR3 is 16 amino acids long. The chain's CDR3 is CASSQEAGAFDNEQFF. CDR3 coding DNA: TGCGCCAGCAGCCAAGAGGCAGGGGCCTTCGACAATGAGCAGTTCTTC.

This clonotype was observed a handful of times. V gene TRBV12-3 or TRBV12-4 combines with J gene TRBJ2-2; D might be TRBD1 (6 bases). V lost 8 bases, J lost 4 bases, and 20 bases lay in between. This CDR3 comprises 16 residues. The DNA for the CDR3 is TGTGCCAGCGTAGGGCACAGGGAATTAATCACCGGGGAGCTGTTTTTT. As protein: CASVGHRELITGELFF.

V and J are TRBV7-2 and TRBJ1-5; D remains unclear. From germline, CDR1 is SGHTA and CDR2 FQGNSA. This CDR3 spans 16 amino acids. V shed 1 base and J shed 1 base, with 11 bases lying between them. The CDR3 loop reads CASSLGTKRSNQPQHF. In DNA form, the CDR3 reads TGTGCCAGCAGCTTAGGGACGAAAAGAAGCAATCAGCCCCAGCATTTT. The whole variable domain, remainder taken from reference TRBV7-2 and TRBJ1-5, is GAGVSQSPSNKVTEKGKDVELRCDPISGHTALYWYRQSLGQGLEFLIYFQGNSAPDKSGLPSDRFSAERTGGSVSTLTIQRTQQEDSAVYLCASSLGTKRSNQPQHFGDGTRLSIL.

This clonotype showed up just a few times. This rearrangement joins TRBV7-9 to TRBJ1-1, with no clear D. CDR1 SEHNR and CDR2 FQNEAQ come from the germline V gene (reference sequence). The CDR3 length is 15 residues. V lost 2 bases, J lost 5 bases, and 15 bases lay in between. CDR3 sequence reads: CASSLLTRGSTEAFF. The CDR3, as DNA: TGTGCCAGCAGCTTACTCACCCGAGGGAGTACTGAAGCTTTCTTT.

The rearrangement uses TRBV7-2 and TRBJ2-7, with TRBD2 matching over 13 bases. CDR1 SGHTA and CDR2 FQGNSA come from the germline V gene. The CDR3 runs to 16 residues. Unmatched junction bases numbered 7, after V lost 1 base and J lost 7 bases. Written as DNA, the CDR3 is TGTGCCAGCAGCTTAGATGGACTAGCGGGAGTTGCTGAGCAGTACTTC. Amino acids: CASSLDGLAGVAEQYF. The variable domain in full, completed from reference TRBV7-2 and TRBJ2-7, reads GAGVSQSPSNKVTEKGKDVELRCDPISGHTALYWYRQSLGQGLEFLIYFQGNSAPDKSGLPSDRFSAERTGGSVSTLTIQRTQQEDSAVYLCASSLDGLAGVAEQYFGPGTRLTVT.

This clonotype was counted a few times. V usage is TRBV29-1 and J usage is TRBJ2-4; perhaps TRBD2 as D (6 bases). The V end lost 1 base, the J end lost 2 bases, and 15 bases lay between the germline ends. The CDR3 runs to 16 residues. Germline V gives CDR1 SQVTM, CDR2 ANQGSEA. The CDR3 sequence is CSVEAMQRASKNIQYF. The DNA of the CDR3 is TGCAGCGTTGAAGCCATGCAGCGGGCTTCCAAAAACATTCAGTACTTC.

The chain is built from TRBV7-9 and TRBJ2-1; 12 bases are shared with TRBD2. The CDR3 runs to 16 residues. V lost 5 bases and J lost 6; bases outside the gene matches: 8. Germline values: CDR1 SEHNR, CDR2 FQNEAQ (reference sequence). CDR3 region: CASSLPSGRAPNEQFF. The DNA for the CDR3 is TGTGCCAGCAGCCTCCCTAGCGGGAGGGCCCCCAATGAGCAGTTCTTC.

In its sample, this clonotype was seen a few times. The chain links TRBV4-1 to TRBJ1-4; D is ambiguous. CDR3 length: 14 amino acids. V was clipped by 2 bases and J by 6 bases, with 10 bases between them. From germline, CDR1 is MGHRA and CDR2 YSYEKL. The DNA for the CDR3 is TGCGCCAGCAGCCAACTGGGTGGCGATGAAAAACTGTTTTTT. Translation: CASSQLGGDEKLFF.

In this sample, this clonotype turned up a few times. The chain employs TRBV12-3 or TRBV12-4 and TRBJ2-1, with 9 nucleotides matching TRBD1. The CDR3 consists of 14 residues. With 7 bases clipped from V and 7 bases from J, the junction kept 8 bases outside the gene matches. The CDR3 spells CASKNRDRDNEQFF. The CDR3 nucleotides read TGTGCCAGCAAGAACCGGGACAGGGATAATGAGCAGTTCTTC.

A note on this clonotype: Possible read error: a much larger clone is one base away. The chain uses TRBV29-1 and TRBJ2-1; no definite D call. The J call may be incorrect, as the DNA end agrees better with TRBJ2-7. CDR1 is SQVTM and CDR2 is ANQGSEA in the germline V gene. CDR3 length: 11 amino acids. DNA of the CDR3: TGCAGCGTGGGCTCCTACAATGAGCAGTACTTC. Translated, it gives CSVGSYNEQYF.

The chain links TRBV19 to TRBJ2-1; D may be TRBD1 or TRBD2 (5 bases each). CDR1 is LNHDA, CDR2 SQIVND, per germline (reference sequence). The CDR3 is 15 amino acids. V lost 7 bases, J lost 2 bases, and 15 bases lay in between. This CDR3 is CASTSSVGAYNEQFF. DNA of the CDR3: TGTGCCAGTACCTCCAGCGTGGGGGCCTACAATGAGCAGTTCTTC.

This clonotype was detected ten times or more. The chain combines TRBV20-1 with TRBJ2-7, with 7 bases identical to TRBD1. Germline lookup yields CDR1 DFQATT and CDR2 SNEGSKA (reference sequence). CDR3 length: 11 residues. The trim removed 5 bases at V and 5 bases at J, leaving 3 bases unmatched. This CDR3 is CSASQGNEQYF. Here the CDR3 DNA reads TGCAGTGCTTCACAGGGGAACGAGCAGTACTTC.

The V and J genes are TRBV7-2 and TRBJ2-5, with D possibly matching TRBD1 (6 bases). CDR1 is SGHTA and CDR2 is FQGNSA in the germline V gene. There are 15 residues in the CDR3. V was shortened by 1 base and J by 9 bases, with 18 bases between the two germline ends. The CDR3 spells CASSLEGQIQSAQYF. The CDR3 DNA is TGTGCCAGCAGCTTAGAGGGACAAATACAAAGCGCCCAGTACTTC.

V and J are TRBV7-9 and TRBJ2-7; D possibly corresponds to TRBD1 (5 bases). CDR1 is SEHNR, CDR2 FQNEAQ, per germline (reference sequence). There are 16 residues in the CDR3. V lost 1 base to trimming and J lost 3 bases, with 16 bases between them. CDR3 bases: TGTGCCAGCAGCTTAGGTTATAAGACAGTAAGCTACGAGCAGTACTTC. Its translation: CASSLGYKTVSYEQYF. The variable domain in full, completed from reference TRBV7-9 and TRBJ2-7, reads DTGVSQNPRHKITKRGQNVTFRCDPISEHNRLYWYRQTLGQGPEFLTYFQNEAQLEKSRLLSDRFSAERPKGSFSTLEIQRTEQGDSAMYLCASSLGYKTVSYEQYFGPGTRLTVT.

J is TRBJ2-1 and V is TRBV24-1; TRBD2 matches at 8 bases. J was trimmed by 8 bases and V by 1 base; bases with no gene match: 6. The CDR3 is 15 amino acids. Germline lookup yields CDR1 KGHDR and CDR2 SFDVKD. The CDR3 protein is CATSDFGTRIDEQFF. The CDR3 bases are TGTGCCACCAGTGATTTCGGGACTAGGATCGATGAGCAGTTCTTC.

This sequence joins TRBV7-2 and TRBJ2-3; D is unclear. Germline CDR1 reads SGHTA; CDR2 reads FQGNSA. There are 14 residues in the CDR3. Trimming stripped 1 base from V and 5 bases from J, with 10 bases between. The CDR3, as DNA: TGTGCCAGCAGCTTAGACGGACCTATAGATACGCAGTATTTT. Its protein is CASSLDGPIDTQYF.

This clonotype was counted a few times. V is TRBV5-1 and J is TRBJ2-7; perhaps TRBD2 as D (6 bases). The CDR3 runs 14 residues. The V gene's germline CDR1 is SGHRS and CDR2 YFSETQ. V lost 2 bases to trimming and J lost 0 bases, with 9 bases between them. Here the CDR3 reads CASSFLATSYEQYF. DNA of the CDR3: TGCGCCAGCAGCTTTCTAGCGACCTCCTACGAGCAGTACTTC.

V is TRBV7-9 and J is TRBJ2-7; 8 nucleotides align to TRBD2. V gave up 5 bases and J gave up 2 bases; unmatched junction bases: 5. This CDR3 has 14 residues. Germline CDR1 is SEHNR and CDR2 is FQNEAQ (reference sequence). The CDR3 DNA reads TGTGCCAGCAGCCCGCCGGGGGGGGCCTACGAGCAGTACTTC. This codes for CASSPPGGAYEQYF.

This clonotype was counted once. Compared with germline, one end of the junction differs, possibly owing to a read error. J is TRBJ2-7 and V is TRBV6-5, with D possibly being TRBD1 or TRBD2 (6 bases each). The J call may be mistaken, given a closer DNA end match to TRBJ2-5. This CDR3 has 15 amino acids. Germline CDR1 MNHEY, CDR2 SVGAGI. Here the CDR3 reads CAGSYLGGSGETQYF. The CDR3 region has the DNA TGTGCCGGCAGTTACCTGGGGGGCAGTGGAGAGACCCAGTACTTC.

This clonotype was counted between two and nine times. The J gene is TRBJ2-5, the V gene TRBV29-1; D is ambiguous. Matching the DNA end better, TRBJ2-7 makes the J call doubtful. The CDR3 covers 13 residues. Germline V CDR1 and CDR2: SQVTM, ANQGSEA. This chain's CDR3 is CSVETGEAYEQYF. The CDR3 DNA sequence: TGCAGCGTTGAGACCGGTGAAGCCTACGAGCAGTACTTC.

This sequence joins TRBV6-2 or TRBV6-3 and TRBJ2-5; D might be TRBD2 (5 bases). The J call may be faulty, since TRBJ2-7 better matches the DNA end. CDR1 and CDR2 (germline): MNHEY, SVGEGT. The CDR3 runs to 11 residues. For the CDR3, the DNA is TGTGCCAGCATGAGGGCACACGAGCAGTACTTC. As protein: CASMRAHEQYF.

This sequence joins TRBV6-2 or TRBV6-3 and TRBJ1-5, with 8 bases fitting TRBD1. The CDR3 loop spans 16 amino acids. CDR1 is MNHEY, CDR2 SVGEGT, per germline. The J segment lost 4 bases and the V segment lost 3 bases, leaving 8 bases of the junction unmatched. The DNA of the CDR3 is TGTGCCAGCAGTTATCCCGTGGGACAGGCAAATCAGCCCCAGCATTTT. Residues: CASSYPVGQANQPQHF.

The chain joins TRBV7-3 to TRBJ2-3, with D perhaps assigned TRBD1 or TRBD2 (5 bases each). CDR1 is SGHTA and CDR2 is FQGTGA in the germline V gene. V was cut by 4 bases and J by 6 bases, with 20 bases left in between. The length of the CDR3 is 16 residues. The CDR3 sequence is CASSSRQNLALDTQYF. Here the CDR3 DNA reads TGTGCCAGCAGCTCCAGACAGAATCTAGCATTGGATACGCAGTATTTT. The full variable domain, with the rest looked up from reference TRBV7-3 and TRBJ2-3, is GAGVSQTPSNKVTEKGKYVELRCDPISGHTALYWYRQSLGQGPEFLIYFQGTGAADDSGLPNDRFFAVRPEGSVSTLKIQRTERGDSAVYLCASSSRQNLALDTQYFGPGTRLTVL.

The DNA for the CDR3 is TGTGCCAGCAGCGCGGGACGGAGTAGCACAGATACGCAGTATTTT. It is translated as CASSAGRSSTDTQYF. The chain couples TRBV7-3 to TRBJ2-3; possibly TRBD2 for D (6 bases). Looked up from germline, CDR1 is SGHTA and CDR2 is FQGTGA. V gave up 5 bases and J gave up 0 bases, with 12 bases separating them. The CDR3 consists of 15 residues.

The chain carries TRBV7-8 and TRBJ2-7; D perhaps matches TRBD2 (5 bases). TRBJ2-4 matches the DNA end more closely, so the J call is doubtful. Germline CDR1 is SGHVS and CDR2 is FQNEAQ. The CDR3 is 15 residues long. The CDR3 DNA reads as TGTGCCAGCAGCTTAGTGAGGGATCCCAAAAACATTCAGTACTTC. Translating gives CASSLVRDPKNIQYF.

The chain employs TRBV3-1 and TRBJ2-5; D not certain. Germline V lookup: CDR1 LGHDT, CDR2 YNNKEL (reference sequence). The CDR3 length is 15 residues. With 2 bases removed from V and 4 bases from J, the gap between germline ends came to 14 bases. The CDR3 here is CASSQPERLIETQYF. The CDR3 nucleotides read TGTGCCAGCAGCCAACCAGAACGGTTGATAGAGACCCAGTACTTC.

The chain couples TRBV11-2 to TRBJ2-5; 9 bases line up with TRBD1. Germline CDR1 and CDR2: SGHAT and FQNNGV. CDR3 length equals 15 residues. The trim removed 4 bases at V and 4 bases at J, leaving 7 bases unmatched. The CDR3 DNA sequence: TGTGCCAGCAGCTCCCGGGACAGGGAAGGAGAGACCCAGTACTTC. Translating gives CASSSRDREGETQYF.

The chain joins TRBV15 to TRBJ2-1; the match to TRBD2 covers 14 bases. The CDR3 runs 17 residues. Germline lookup yields CDR1 LNHNV and CDR2 YYDKDF (reference sequence). Trimming cost V 3 bases and J 5 bases; bases outside gene matches: 6. The CDR3 loop is CATSRWGTSGSDNEQFF. The DNA for the CDR3 is TGTGCCACCAGCAGGTGGGGGACTAGCGGGAGTGACAATGAGCAGTTCTTC.

This clonotype was recorded once. The V call is TRBV6-5, the J call TRBJ1-6, with 7 bases matching TRBD1. The trim removed 2 bases at V and 4 bases at J, leaving 5 bases unmatched. This CDR3 is 16 amino acids long. The V gene's germline CDR1 is MNHEY and CDR2 SVGAGI. The CDR3 coding sequence is TGTGCCAGCAGTTACCGCGGGACAGTATATAATTCACCCCTCCACTTT. Translated: CASSYRGTVYNSPLHF.

This chain joins TRBV28 and TRBJ2-7; no clear D gene. The germline V gene has CDR1 MDHEN and CDR2 SYDVKM. The V end lost 5 bases, the J end lost 9 bases, and 14 bases lay between the germline ends. The CDR3 spans 12 residues. CDR3 loop: CASSNDGMVQYF. The CDR3 region has the DNA TGTGCCAGCAGTAACGACGGAATGGTGCAGTACTTC.

This clonotype was detected a few times. The V gene is TRBV4-3, the J gene TRBJ2-2; D call uncertain. Per germline, CDR1 LGHNA and CDR2 YSLEER. Trimming took off 0 bases at V and 4 bases at J, with 6 bases between the two ends. CDR3 length equals 14 residues. The CDR3 protein is CASSQESFTGELFF. The CDR3 DNA reads as TGCGCCAGCAGCCAAGAGTCGTTCACCGGGGAGCTGTTTTTT.

This clonotype was observed a few times. The V call is TRBV28, the J call TRBJ1-5; 9 nucleotides align to TRBD1. CDR3 length equals 14 residues. CDR1 is MDHEN, CDR2 SYDVKM, per germline. J gave up 6 bases and V 2 bases, and 2 bases lay outside the gene matches. The CDR3 DNA follows: TGTGCCAGCAGTTTAGGGACAGGGAGTCAGCCCCAGCATTTT. It encodes CASSLGTGSQPQHF.